These 28 T cell receptor beta chains were all obtained from the same sample, sequenced in a study of long-term antiretroviral therapy in people with HIV. The assay used was immunoSEQ (version v3.0), run at survey level. Generated by immunoSEQ multiplex PCR, the TCRdb table keeps only in-frame clones and is missing some. This sample yields roughly 15,000 clones, of which approximately 94% are seen a single time; 4.6% belongs to the top ten. The material was unsorted PBMCs, obtained around 6.4 years after starting antiretroviral therapy. These receptors came from a woman between 50 and 59 years old with HIV.

The rearrangement uses TRBV28 and TRBJ1-4; 7 bases align to TRBD1. CDR3 length equals 14 residues. CDR1 is MDHEN, CDR2 SYDVKM, per germline. The trim removed 4 bases at V and 5 bases at J, leaving 4 bases unmatched. CDR3 sequence: CASSSGTVNEKLFF. The CDR3 bases are TGTGCCAGCAGTTCCGGGACAGTCAATGAAAAACTGTTTTTT.

The chain carries TRBV2 and TRBJ2-1; the match to TRBD1 covers 9 bases. This CDR3 comprises 16 residues. Losses at the gene ends were 6 bases for V and 8 bases for J; bases not matched to a gene: 14. CDR1 is SNHLY and CDR2 is FYNNEI in the germline V gene. CDR3 nucleotide sequence: TGTGCCAGCAGCTTATCCGGTGGGACAGGGTCGGATGAGCAGTTCTTC. It is translated as CASSLSGGTGSDEQFF.

This clone was seen only once. The V call is TRBV6-4, the J call TRBJ2-1; TRBD2 matches 8 bases. The V gene's germline CDR1 is MRHNA and CDR2 SNTAGT. The CDR3 is 14 residues long. The ends lost 4 bases at V and 11 bases at J; junction bases unmatched: 10. CDR3 DNA sequence: TGTGCCAGCAGTGTTCTAGCGGGTGTGGCCAAGCAGTTCTTC. This translates into CASSVLAGVAKQFF.

The chain couples TRBV7-8 to TRBJ2-7; weak D call: TRBD1 (6 bases). Trimming stripped 5 bases from V and 3 bases from J, with 14 bases between. This CDR3 has 14 amino acids. Germline assignment: CDR1 SGHVS and CDR2 FQNEAQ. The CDR3 region has the DNA TGTGCCAGCAGCCGGACAGTTAATGGCTACGAGCAGTACTTC. It codes for CASSRTVNGYEQYF.

The rearrangement links TRBV19 to TRBJ2-2; possible D gene TRBD2, 6 bases. The germline V gene has CDR1 LNHDA and CDR2 SQIVND (reference sequence). This CDR3 has 16 amino acids. The V gene lost 2 bases and the J gene lost 4 bases, with 14 bases spanning the gap. The CDR3 region is CASSISAGRSTGELFF. The CDR3 DNA reads as TGTGCCAGTAGTATATCGGCAGGGAGGAGCACCGGGGAGCTGTTTTTT.

V and J are TRBV5-1 and TRBJ2-1, with 9 bases matching TRBD1. V shed 6 bases, J shed 9 bases, and the junction held 1 base outside the gene matches. The CDR3 covers 11 residues. Germline-derived CDR1 and CDR2 are SGHRS and YFSETQ. CDR3 nucleotide sequence: TGCGCCAGCAAGACAGGGGGTGAGCAGTTCTTC. This encodes CASKTGGEQFF.

The chain couples TRBV11-2 to TRBJ2-3, with 9 bases fitting TRBD2. Germline trimming cut 3 bases from V and 5 bases from J; bases unmatched to any gene: 9. CDR1 is SGHAT and CDR2 is FQNNGV in the germline V gene. The CDR3 contains 16 residues. In nucleotides, the CDR3 is TGTGCCAGCAGCTTTCGATTAGCGGGAGAGAGAGATACGCAGTATTTT. The encoded protein is CASSFRLAGERDTQYF.

CDR3 residues: CASINRGYEQYF. DNA for the CDR3: TGTGCCAGCATTAACAGGGGGTACGAGCAGTACTTC. The genes are TRBV28 and TRBJ2-7, with 8 bases lining up with TRBD1. Germline CDR1 reads MDHEN; CDR2 reads SYDVKM. Germline trimming cut 7 bases from V and 4 bases from J; bases unmatched to any gene: 3. The length of the CDR3 is 12 residues.

V is TRBV4-2 and J is TRBJ2-7; tentative D call: TRBD1 (6 bases). V lost 1 base to trimming and J lost 3 bases, with 22 bases between them. CDR1 and CDR2 (germline): LGHNA, YNFKEQ. CDR3 size: 18 residues. CDR3 sequence: CASSQGGSGQPIFYEQYF. CDR3 bases: TGTGCCAGCAGCCAAGGTGGTTCCGGACAGCCAATTTTCTACGAGCAGTACTTC.

This chain connects TRBV10-3 to TRBJ1-2; TRBD1 agrees at 8 bases. The ends lost 6 bases at V and 0 bases at J; junction bases unmatched: 9. CDR3 size: 16 residues. Germline V gene lookup returns CDR1 ENHRY and CDR2 SYGVKD. CDR3 sequence: CAISQDRDLSNYGYTF. Written as DNA, the CDR3 is TGTGCCATCAGCCAGGACAGGGATCTATCTAACTATGGCTACACCTTC.

V is TRBV28 and J is TRBJ2-1, with 7 bases matching TRBD2. CDR3 length: 15 residues. From germline, CDR1 is MDHEN and CDR2 SYDVKM. V was clipped by 8 bases and J by 3 bases; unmatched bases: 10. The CDR3, as DNA: TGTGCCAGCCTAACCGGGGCTAGCGGCTACAATGAGCAGTTCTTC. This sequence encodes CASLTGASGYNEQFF.

This clone came up once. This chain uses TRBV18 with TRBJ1-3, with D possibly being TRBD1 (5 bases). The CDR3 sequence is 15 residues long. Per germline, CDR1 KGHSH and CDR2 LQKENI. Between the trimmed V and J ends, which lost 5 bases and 0 bases, there was a span of 11 bases. Here the CDR3 reads CASSATGGSGNTIYF. In DNA, the CDR3 is TGTGCCAGCTCAGCAACCGGGGGCTCTGGAAACACCATATATTTT.

CDR3 region: CASTASGSSETQYF. CDR3 in DNA: TGTGCCAGCACTGCTAGCGGGAGCTCGGAGACCCAGTACTTC. The V gene is TRBV6-1, the J gene TRBJ2-5, with 10 bases lining up with TRBD2. With 7 bases clipped from V and 5 bases from J, the junction kept 7 bases outside the gene matches. This CDR3 is 14 amino acids long. Germline CDR1 MNHNS, CDR2 SASEGT.

V and J are TRBV9 and TRBJ2-1; 15 nucleotides line up with TRBD2. Germline V gene lookup returns CDR1 SGDLS and CDR2 YYNGEE. Unmatched junction bases numbered 16, after V lost 6 bases and J lost 6 bases. The CDR3 runs 19 residues. The CDR3 sequence is CASISGGLAGGGGGNEQFF. For the CDR3, the DNA is TGTGCCAGCATTTCGGGGGGACTAGCGGGAGGAGGCGGTGGCAATGAGCAGTTCTTC.

This sequence joins TRBV11-2 and TRBJ2-1; D perhaps matches TRBD2 (6 bases). Germline CDR1 is SGHAT and CDR2 is FQNNGV. V was shortened by 2 bases and J by 4 bases, with 9 bases between the two germline ends. The CDR3 has 14 amino acids. DNA for the CDR3: TGTGCCAGCAGCTTACGGGCGGGATACAATGAGCAGTTCTTC. Encoded protein: CASSLRAGYNEQFF.

The genes are TRBV11-3 and TRBJ1-1; D is perhaps TRBD1 (5 bases). Trimming took off 5 bases at V and 0 bases at J, with 7 bases between the two ends. The CDR3 is 13 residues long. The germline CDR1 and CDR2 sequences are SGHNT and YENEEA. CDR3 coding DNA: TGTGCCAGCAGCAGGGGACTGAACACTGAAGCTTTCTTT. Protein sequence: CASSRGLNTEAFF.

The genes are TRBV19 and TRBJ2-2; TRBD2 matches at 7 bases. The germline V gene encodes CDR1 LNHDA and CDR2 SQIVND (reference sequence). This CDR3 is built from 17 residues. V was clipped by 5 bases and J by 5 bases; unmatched bases: 14. The CDR3 region is CASSSNAHIAGTGELFF. CDR3 bases: TGTGCCAGTAGTTCGAACGCCCACATAGCGGGTACCGGGGAGCTGTTTTTT.

The gene calls are TRBV4-1 and TRBJ1-3, with a weak D call TRBD1 (5 bases). In germline, CDR1 is MGHRA, CDR2 YSYEKL. Trimming removed 0 bases at V and 0 bases at J, with 9 bases between. This CDR3 is built from 16 residues. The CDR3 DNA reads as TGCGCCAGCAGCCAAGAAGGGGCTACCTCTGGAAACACCATATATTTT. Amino acid sequence: CASSQEGATSGNTIYF.

V and J are TRBV14 and TRBJ1-2; 8 nucleotides match TRBD1. Germline CDR1 and CDR2: SGHDN and FVKESK. V lost 1 base, J lost 5 bases, and 3 bases stayed unmatched. The CDR3 spans 14 residues. The CDR3 here is CASSQGTGGYGYTF. The CDR3 DNA follows: TGTGCCAGCAGCCAAGGAACAGGGGGTTATGGCTACACCTTC.

The chain carries TRBV6-6 and TRBJ1-2; 9 bases are a match to TRBD1. The CDR3 totals 16 residues. The germline CDR1 and CDR2 sequences are MNHNY and SVGAGI (reference sequence). V gave up 3 bases and J gave up 0 bases; unmatched junction bases: 5. The CDR3 protein is CASSYGGTGSNYGYTF. In DNA, the CDR3 is TGTGCCAGCAGTTATGGGGGGACAGGGTCTAACTATGGCTACACCTTC.

J is TRBJ1-1 and V is TRBV4-1; D gene uncertain. Germline V gives CDR1 MGHRA, CDR2 YSYEKL. CDR3 size: 15 residues. V was pared by 5 bases and J by 1 base, with 14 bases between. CDR3 protein: CASSIRSMGNTEAFF. CDR3 coding DNA: TGCGCCAGCAGCATAAGGTCCATGGGGAACACTGAAGCTTTCTTT.

The chain joins TRBV6-5 to TRBJ2-7; either TRBD1 or TRBD2 may fit D (5 bases each). Between the trimmed V and J ends, which lost 7 bases and 3 bases, there was a span of 10 bases. Germline V CDR1 and CDR2: MNHEY, SVGAGI. This CDR3 contains 12 residues. Here the CDR3 reads CASTSGSYEQYF. DNA of the CDR3: TGTGCCAGCACCTCAGGGAGCTACGAGCAGTACTTC.

The V call is TRBV10-3, the J call TRBJ2-1; 8 bases map to TRBD2. This CDR3 comprises 15 residues. V shed 9 bases and J 4 bases; nucleotides not matched to a gene: 11. Germline V gene data show CDR1 as ENHRY and CDR2 as SYGVKD. CDR3 in amino acids: CAIKLESGRYNEQFF. CDR3 in DNA: TGTGCCATAAAGCTAGAGAGCGGGAGATACAATGAGCAGTTCTTC.

The chain combines TRBV19 with TRBJ2-7, with 9 nucleotides matching TRBD1. Germline CDR1 and CDR2: LNHDA and SQIVND (reference sequence). Trimming at V came to 6 bases and at J to 3 bases, leaving 3 bases not matched to a gene. This CDR3 has 13 amino acids. The CDR3 DNA is TGTGCCAGTAGCCCGACAGGGGGCTACGAGCAGTACTTC. Protein sequence: CASSPTGGYEQYF.

This clone was counted a few times. The rearrangement joins TRBV19 to TRBJ2-7; no firm D call. V was shortened by 3 bases and J by 4 bases, with 10 bases between the two germline ends. The CDR3 runs 13 residues. The germline gives CDR1 LNHDA, CDR2 SQIVND (reference sequence). CDR3 in DNA: TGTGCCAGTAGTATCGGGCGGATGTACGAGCAGTACTTC. Protein sequence: CASSIGRMYEQYF.

The chain combines TRBV28 with TRBJ2-7, with D perhaps matching TRBD2 (6 bases). Germline V lookup: CDR1 MDHEN, CDR2 SYDVKM. The CDR3 length is 14 residues. Trimming took 3 bases from V and 3 from J, leaving 12 bases between them. The CDR3 sequence: CASSFTVGGYEQYF. The CDR3 coding sequence is TGTGCCAGCAGTTTCACGGTCGGGGGCTACGAGCAGTACTTC.

The genes are TRBV11-2 and TRBJ2-7; 9 bases are a match to TRBD2. This CDR3 is built from 16 residues. Per the germline V gene, CDR1 is SGHAT and CDR2 is FQNNGV. The J segment lost 6 bases and the V segment lost 5 bases, leaving 14 bases of the junction unmatched. CDR3: CASSPQRGGRASEQYF. The CDR3 nucleotides are TGTGCCAGCAGCCCCCAAAGAGGCGGGAGGGCGTCCGAGCAGTACTTC.

CDR3 nucleotides: TGTGCCAGCTCACCTCCTCACGCGGGATCTTTGGGAGATACGCAGTATTTT. Amino acids: CASSPPHAGSLGDTQYF. The chain couples TRBV18 to TRBJ2-3; perhaps TRBD2 as D (6 bases). This CDR3 region has 17 residues. Germline-derived CDR1 and CDR2 are KGHSH and LQKENI. V lost 3 bases, J lost 5 bases, and 21 bases lay in between.